This entry features one T cell receptor beta chain sequence. What it recognizes is unknown. This CDR3 is 13 amino acids long. Trimming took off 0 bases at V and 12 bases at J, with 9 bases between the two ends. Germline CDR1 and CDR2: LGHNA and YNFKEQ. The sample is drawn from a study of lymphopenia after photon versus proton radiotherapy. General study findings and limits: Survival link was tested only in deceased patients; proton benefit remains a possibility.

Assay: immunoSEQ multiplex PCR; the TCRdb copy retains only in-frame clones and omits some. The sample has 30,000 to 40,000 clones, 90% to 95% seen once. This chain links TRBV4-2 with TRBJ1-6, with no clear D. This receptor was taken from a man aged 60 to 75 with cholangiocarcinoma. Sample: peripheral blood, taken from a patient treated with photon-based radiotherapy. The CDR3 loop is CASSQDERRPLHF. CDR3 bases: TGTGCCAGCAGCCAAGATGAGCGGAGACCCCTCCACTTT.